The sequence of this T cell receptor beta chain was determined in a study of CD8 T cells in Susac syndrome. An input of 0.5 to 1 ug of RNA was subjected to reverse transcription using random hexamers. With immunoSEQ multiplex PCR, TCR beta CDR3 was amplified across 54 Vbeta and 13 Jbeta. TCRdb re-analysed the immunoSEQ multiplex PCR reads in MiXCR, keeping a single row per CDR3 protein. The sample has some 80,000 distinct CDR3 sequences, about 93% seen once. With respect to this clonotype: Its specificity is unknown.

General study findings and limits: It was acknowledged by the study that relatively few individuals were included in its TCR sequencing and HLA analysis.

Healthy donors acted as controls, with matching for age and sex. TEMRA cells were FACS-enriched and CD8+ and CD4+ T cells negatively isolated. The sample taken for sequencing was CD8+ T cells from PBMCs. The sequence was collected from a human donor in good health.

CDR3 in amino acids: CSVYPAGGTYNEQFF. CDR3 DNA sequence: TGCAGCGTTTACCCAGCGGGGGGAACCTACAATGAGCAGTTCTTC. The rearrangement links TRBV29-1 to TRBJ2-1, with TRBD2 matching 9 bases. This CDR3 has 15 residues. The germline V gene has CDR1 SQVTM and CDR2 ANQGSEA. V shed 5 bases, J shed 2 bases, and the junction held 7 bases outside the gene matches.